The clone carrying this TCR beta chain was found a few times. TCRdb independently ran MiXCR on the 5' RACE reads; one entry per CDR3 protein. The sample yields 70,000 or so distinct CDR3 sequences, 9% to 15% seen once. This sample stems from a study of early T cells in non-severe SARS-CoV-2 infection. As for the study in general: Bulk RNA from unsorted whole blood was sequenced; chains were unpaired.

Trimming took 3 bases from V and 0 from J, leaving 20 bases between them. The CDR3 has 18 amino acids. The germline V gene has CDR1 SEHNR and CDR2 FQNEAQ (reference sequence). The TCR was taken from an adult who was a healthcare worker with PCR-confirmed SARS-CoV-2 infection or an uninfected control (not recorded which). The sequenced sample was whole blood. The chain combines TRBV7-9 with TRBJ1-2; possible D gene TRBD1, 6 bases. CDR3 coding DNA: TGTGCCAGCAGCTTGGACGCCTTAACAGGGCAAACTAACTATGGCTACACCTTC. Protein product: CASSLDALTGQTNYGYTF.